This TCR beta chain was identified during a study of T cell responses to AZD1222 COVID-19 vaccine. Germline assignment: CDR1 MNHEY and CDR2 SVGAGI. Trimming stripped 7 bases from V and 3 bases from J, with 10 bases between. The CDR3 has 12 residues. Repertoires were generated with immunoSEQ multiplex PCR, while TCRdb's copy carries only in-frame clones and drops some. The table lists some 100,000 clones, over 75% of them singletons, with roughly 10% in the top ten. The sequence derives from an adult in good health. The sample consisted of peripheral blood, taken on day 0 of AZD1222 vaccination. This chain uses TRBV6-5 with TRBJ2-7; maybe TRBD1 (7 bases). The CDR3 DNA is TGTGCCAGCAAGCAGGGGGGCTACGAGCAGTACTTC. This gives the protein CASKQGGYEQYF.